This TCR beta chain was obtained from a study of regulatory T cells in long-lasting Graves disease. Combining iRepertoire HTBI primers with Arm-PCR of CDR3 regions, the authors built TCR beta libraries. TCRdb ran MiXCR on the multiplex PCR reads and lists one entry per CDR3 protein. The table shows about 430,000 distinct CDR3 sequences, with 20% to 25% occurring only once. This clonotype has more than one count but fewer than ten. Its antigen is currently unknown. Study-wide findings and caveats: TCR diversity was lower in persistent Graves' patients than in newly diagnosed ones. A reduction in accuracy may have resulted from the small sample size.

Time point denoted: persistent/refractory GD, antithyroid drugs over 5 years with positive TRAb. RNA from PBMCs was the source of the TCR library. A blood draw put around 9 milliliters of peripheral blood into EDTA tubes. J gave up 3 bases and V 4 bases, and 4 bases lay outside the gene matches. Germline V gene data show CDR1 as SEHNR and CDR2 as FQNEAQ (reference sequence). The CDR3 has 15 residues. The receptor was isolated from a female donor with Graves disease. The sample was peripheral blood mononuclear cells (PBMCs), taken when the disease was refractory, from a patient treated with antithyroid drugs. The chain recombines TRBV7-9 with TRBJ1-3, with 9 bases lining up with TRBD1. Here the CDR3 DNA reads TGTGCCAGCAGCTCAGGGACAGGGAATGGAAACACCATATATTTT. Encoded protein: CASSSGTGNGNTIYF. The variable domain in full, with the rest retrieved from reference TRBV7-9 and TRBJ1-3, is DTGVSQNPRHKITKRGQNVTFRCDPISEHNRLYWYRQTLGQGPEFLTYFQNEAQLEKSRLLSDRFSAERPKGSFSTLEIQRTEQGDSAMYLCASSSGTGNGNTIYFGEGSWLTVV.